This T cell receptor beta chain was captured in a study of PD-1 blockade in classical Hodgkin lymphoma. General study results and limits: The CD4+ diversity rise by C4D1 was clearest in complete responders. Exclusion was the outcome for patients who began nivolumab under 1 year after ASCT.

Clones were read by immunoSEQ multiplex PCR, and TCRdb kept only the in-frame ones, dropping some. The sample yields around 93,000 clones, around four fifths seen once. The CDR3 loop spans 16 amino acids. The germline V gene has CDR1 SGHVS and CDR2 FNYEAQ. V gave up 5 bases and J gave up 0 bases, with 11 bases separating them. This clone has only one observation. Its cognate antigen is unknown. Specified time point: cycle 4 day 1 (C4D1), after five to seven weeks of nivolumab. The patients all showed relapse after autologous stem cell transplantation, while their brentuximab vedotin exposure varied. The sequenced sample was peripheral blood mononuclear cells (PBMCs), obtained before the fourth cycle of nivolumab. The chain employs TRBV7-6 and TRBJ1-6, with D possibly being TRBD1 (6 bases). The sequence came from a human donor with classical Hodgkin lymphoma. DNA for the CDR3: TGTGCCAGCAGCCGCATGGACAGCTCCTATAATTCACCCCTCCACTTT. Protein sequence: CASSRMDSSYNSPLHF. The entire variable domain, with the rest obtained from reference TRBV7-6 and TRBJ1-6, is as follows: GAGVSQSPRYKVTKRGQDVALRCDPISGHVSLYWYRQALGQGPEFLTYFNYEAQQDKSGLPNDRFSAERPEGSISTLTIQRTEQRDSAMYRCASSRMDSSYNSPLHFGNGTRLTVT.